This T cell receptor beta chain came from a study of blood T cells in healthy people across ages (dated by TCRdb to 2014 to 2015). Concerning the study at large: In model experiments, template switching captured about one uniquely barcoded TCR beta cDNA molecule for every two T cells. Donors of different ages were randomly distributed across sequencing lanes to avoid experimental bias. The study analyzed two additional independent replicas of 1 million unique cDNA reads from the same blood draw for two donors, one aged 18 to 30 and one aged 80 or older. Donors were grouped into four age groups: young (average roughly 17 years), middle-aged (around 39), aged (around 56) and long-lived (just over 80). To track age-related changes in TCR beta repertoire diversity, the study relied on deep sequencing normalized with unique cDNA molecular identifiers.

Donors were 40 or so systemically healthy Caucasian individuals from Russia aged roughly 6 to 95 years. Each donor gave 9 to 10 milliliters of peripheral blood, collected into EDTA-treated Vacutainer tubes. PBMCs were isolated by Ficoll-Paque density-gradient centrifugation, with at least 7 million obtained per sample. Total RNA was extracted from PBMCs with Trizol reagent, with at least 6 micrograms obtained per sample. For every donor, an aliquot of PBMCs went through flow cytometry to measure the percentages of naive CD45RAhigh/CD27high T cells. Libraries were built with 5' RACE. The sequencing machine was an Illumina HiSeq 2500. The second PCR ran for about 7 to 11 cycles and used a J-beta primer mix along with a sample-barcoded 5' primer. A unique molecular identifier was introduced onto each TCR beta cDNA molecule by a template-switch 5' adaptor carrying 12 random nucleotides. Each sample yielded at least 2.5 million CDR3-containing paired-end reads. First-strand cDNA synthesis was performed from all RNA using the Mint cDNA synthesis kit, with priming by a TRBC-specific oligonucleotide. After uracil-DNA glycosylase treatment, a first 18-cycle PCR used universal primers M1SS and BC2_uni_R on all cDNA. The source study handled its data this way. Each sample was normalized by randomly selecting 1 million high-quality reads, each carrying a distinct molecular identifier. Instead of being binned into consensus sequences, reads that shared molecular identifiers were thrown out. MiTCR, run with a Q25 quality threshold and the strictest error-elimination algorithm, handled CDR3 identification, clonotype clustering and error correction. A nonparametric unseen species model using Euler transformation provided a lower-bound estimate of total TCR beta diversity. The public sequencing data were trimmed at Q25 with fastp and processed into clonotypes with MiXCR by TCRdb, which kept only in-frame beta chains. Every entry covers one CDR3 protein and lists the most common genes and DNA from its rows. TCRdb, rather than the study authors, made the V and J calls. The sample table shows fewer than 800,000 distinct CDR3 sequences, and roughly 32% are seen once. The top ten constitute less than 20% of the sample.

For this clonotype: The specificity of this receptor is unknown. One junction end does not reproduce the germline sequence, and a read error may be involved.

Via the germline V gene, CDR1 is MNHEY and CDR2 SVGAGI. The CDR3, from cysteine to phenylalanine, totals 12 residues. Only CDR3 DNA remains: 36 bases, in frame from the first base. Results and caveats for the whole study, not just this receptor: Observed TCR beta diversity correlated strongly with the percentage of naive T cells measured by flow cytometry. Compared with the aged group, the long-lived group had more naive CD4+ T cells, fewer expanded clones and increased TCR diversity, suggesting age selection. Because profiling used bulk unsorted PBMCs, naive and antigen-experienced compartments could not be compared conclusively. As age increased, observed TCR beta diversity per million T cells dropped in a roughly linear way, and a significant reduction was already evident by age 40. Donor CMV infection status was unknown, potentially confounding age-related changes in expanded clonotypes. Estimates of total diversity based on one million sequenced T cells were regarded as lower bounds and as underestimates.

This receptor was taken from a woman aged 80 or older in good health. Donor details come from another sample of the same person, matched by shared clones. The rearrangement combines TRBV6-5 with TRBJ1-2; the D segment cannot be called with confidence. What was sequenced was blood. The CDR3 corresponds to CACRTGLEGYTF. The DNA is TGTGCCTGCAGGACCGGGCTGGAGGGCTACACCTTC.